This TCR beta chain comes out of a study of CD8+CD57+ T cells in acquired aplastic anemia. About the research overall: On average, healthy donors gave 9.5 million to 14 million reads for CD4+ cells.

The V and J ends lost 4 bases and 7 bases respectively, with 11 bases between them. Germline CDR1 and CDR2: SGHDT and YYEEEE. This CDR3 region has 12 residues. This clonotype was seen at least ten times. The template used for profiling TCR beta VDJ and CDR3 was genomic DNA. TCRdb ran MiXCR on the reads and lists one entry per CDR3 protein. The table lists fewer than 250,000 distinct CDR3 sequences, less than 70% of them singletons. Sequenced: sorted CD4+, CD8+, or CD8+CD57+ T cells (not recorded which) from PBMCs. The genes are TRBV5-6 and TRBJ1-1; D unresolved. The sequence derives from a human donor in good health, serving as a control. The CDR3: CASSTRLVEAFF. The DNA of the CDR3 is TGTGCCAGCAGCACCCGCTTGGTTGAAGCTTTCTTT. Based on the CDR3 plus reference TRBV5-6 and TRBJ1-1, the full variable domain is DAGVTQSPTHLIKTRGQQVTLRCSPKSGHDTVSWYQQALGQGPQFIFQYYEEEERQRGNFPDRFSGHQFPNYSSELNVNALLLGDSALYLCASSTRLVEAFFGQGTRLTVV.